These 12 T cell receptor beta chains originate from one sample sequenced in a study of early T cells in non-severe SARS-CoV-2 infection. From the 5' RACE reads, TCRdb called clonotypes with MiXCR, one entry per CDR3 protein. The sample lists some 40,000 distinct CDR3 sequences; 5% to 6.5% were seen once. The sequencing here drew on whole blood, taken at baseline. These receptors came from an adult who was a healthcare worker with PCR-confirmed SARS-CoV-2 infection or an uninfected control (not recorded which).

Only a few counts were recorded for this clonotype. The chain combines TRBV6-2 or TRBV6-3 with TRBJ1-1, with a tentative D call TRBD1 (6 bases). Germline CDR1 reads MNHEY; CDR2 reads SVGEGT. CDR3 size: 13 residues. The V end lost 7 bases, the J end lost 2 bases, and 11 bases lay between the germline ends. CDR3 in amino acids: CASKTGPNTEAFF. The CDR3 DNA reads TGTGCCAGCAAGACAGGACCAAACACTGAAGCTTTCTTT.

This clonotype was counted at least ten times. The V and J genes are TRBV6-2 or TRBV6-3 and TRBJ2-1; 8 positions match TRBD1. CDR1 and CDR2 (germline): MNHEY, SVGEGT. The length of the CDR3 is 15 residues. The V gene end was trimmed by 5 bases and the J gene end by 2 bases; junction bases not matched to a gene: 5. The CDR3 sequence: CASSTRDRTYNEQFF. CDR3 bases: TGTGCCAGCAGTACCCGGGACAGGACCTACAATGAGCAGTTCTTC.

This chain links TRBV28 with TRBJ2-4, with 14 bases aligning to TRBD2. Germline CDR1 MDHEN, CDR2 SYDVKM. The CDR3 runs to 21 residues. The trim removed 4 bases at V and 1 base at J, leaving 15 bases unmatched. The CDR3 nucleotides read TGTGCCAGCAGTTCCATATCTCTCGGGACTAGCGGGAGACGGGCCAAAAACATTCAGTACTTC. Residues: CASSSISLGTSGRRAKNIQYF.

The rearrangement joins TRBV7-8 to TRBJ1-1; no clear D gene. The germline V and J ends were trimmed by 1 base and 7 bases, with 7 bases remaining between them. Germline V lookup: CDR1 SGHVS, CDR2 FQNEAQ. The CDR3 runs to 12 residues. In DNA, the CDR3 is TGTGCCAGCAGCTTAGTAGGAGTTGAAGCTTTCTTT. This translates into CASSLVGVEAFF.

The chain combines TRBV29-1 with TRBJ2-5; D not certain. CDR1 and CDR2 from the germline V gene are SQVTM and ANQGSEA. The CDR3 has 11 residues. The V and J ends lost 4 bases and 2 bases respectively, with 5 bases between them. The CDR3 coding sequence is TGCAGCGTTGGCAGTCAAGAGACCCAGTACTTC. This encodes CSVGSQETQYF.

At least ten counts were recorded for this clonotype. The CDR3 DNA reads as TGTGCCAGCAGCCCGGTACAGGGGAACACTGAAGCTTTCTTT. This sequence encodes CASSPVQGNTEAFF. This sequence joins TRBV14 and TRBJ1-1; TRBD1 might be the D (6 bases). The germline V gene encodes CDR1 SGHDN and CDR2 FVKESK. Trimming took 4 bases from V and 1 from J, leaving 10 bases between them. CDR3 length equals 14 residues.

This chain links TRBV2 with TRBJ2-7; 8 nucleotides align to TRBD1. This CDR3 has 16 amino acids. In germline, CDR1 is SNHLY, CDR2 FYNNEI. The CDR3 DNA sequence: TGTGCCAGCAGCTCCCCCGGGACAGGCCCCTCCAACGAGCAGTACGTC. It codes for CASSSPGTGPSNEQYV.

This clonotype was counted ten times or more. The chain carries TRBV18 and TRBJ1-2; unclear D gene. Germline V lookup: CDR1 KGHSH, CDR2 LQKENI. V was cut by 2 bases and J by 4 bases, with 11 bases left in between. This CDR3 has 14 amino acids. The CDR3 loop reads CASSPTPSPYGYTF. The CDR3 DNA reads TGTGCCAGCTCACCAACTCCAAGCCCCTATGGCTACACCTTC.

This clonotype appeared many times. V usage is TRBV12-3 or TRBV12-4 and J usage is TRBJ2-1; the D gene is possibly TRBD2 (6 bases). This CDR3 is 18 amino acids long. Trimming removed 5 bases from V and 4 bases from J, with 24 bases in between. The CDR3 nucleotides are TGTGCCAGCAGTCCATATGTGGGACTCCAAGGATCATACAATGAGCAGTTCTTC. Its translation: CASSPYVGLQGSYNEQFF.

This clonotype was seen at least ten times. The V and J genes are TRBV2 and TRBJ2-3; D possibly corresponds to TRBD2 (5 bases). Germline-derived CDR1 and CDR2 are SNHLY and FYNNEI. V dropped 1 base and J dropped 2 bases, with 7 bases sitting between them. This CDR3 is built from 14 residues. CDR3 nucleotide sequence: TGTGCCAGCAGTGAAGGAGGGTACACAGATACGCAGTATTTT. Protein sequence: CASSEGGYTDTQYF.

This clonotype occurred a few times. The V call is TRBV12-3 or TRBV12-4, the J call TRBJ2-2; D gene ambiguous. The length of the CDR3 is 12 residues. V shed 6 bases and J shed 6 bases, with 8 bases lying between them. CDR3 sequence reads: CASSHAAGELFF. DNA for the CDR3: TGTGCCAGCAGCCACGCAGCCGGGGAGCTGTTTTTT.

This chain uses TRBV19 with TRBJ2-1; D unresolved. The V gene's germline CDR1 is LNHDA and CDR2 SQIVND (reference sequence). Trimming shortened V by 1 base and J by 5 bases, and 3 bases separated the two germline ends. There are 12 residues in the CDR3. CDR3 in amino acids: CASSIAHNEQFF. CDR3 nucleotides: TGTGCCAGTAGTATAGCCCACAATGAGCAGTTCTTC.